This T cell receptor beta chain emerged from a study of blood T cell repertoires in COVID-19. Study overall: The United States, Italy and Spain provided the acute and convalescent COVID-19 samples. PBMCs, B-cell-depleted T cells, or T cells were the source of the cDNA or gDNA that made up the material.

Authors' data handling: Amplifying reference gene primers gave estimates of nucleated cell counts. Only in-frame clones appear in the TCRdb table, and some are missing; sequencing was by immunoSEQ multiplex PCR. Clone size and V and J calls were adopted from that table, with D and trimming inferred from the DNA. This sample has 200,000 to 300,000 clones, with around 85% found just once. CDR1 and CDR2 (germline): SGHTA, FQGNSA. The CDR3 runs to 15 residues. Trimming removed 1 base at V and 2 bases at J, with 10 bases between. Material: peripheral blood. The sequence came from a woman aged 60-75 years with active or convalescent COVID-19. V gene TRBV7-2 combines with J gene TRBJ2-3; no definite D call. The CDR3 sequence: CASSLEFGDTDTQYF. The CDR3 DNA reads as TGTGCCAGCAGCTTAGAATTCGGAGACACAGATACGCAGTATTTT.